This is a list of T cell receptor beta chains from one sample in a study of Graves' ophthalmopathy and Graves' hyperthyroidism. TCRdb re-derived calls from the multiplex PCR reads in MiXCR, one entry per CDR3 protein. The sample contains hundreds of thousands of distinct CDR3 sequences, approximately 15% of which appear only once. Sequenced: peripheral blood. Receptor source: a woman aged 18-29 years with stable Graves' hyperthyroidism. The conserved cysteine and the conserved F or W are not part of the CDR3 here. Each record gives: V gene, J gene, CDR3 protein.

TRBV5-1	TRBJ2-2	ASSWGTAANTGELF
TRBV7-9	TRBJ1-2	ASSTGTPYGYT
TRBV12-3/TRBV12-4	TRBJ1-1	ASSLAGTGSTEAF
TRBV12-3/TRBV12-4	TRBJ1-1	ASRGQGAGEAF
TRBV19	TRBJ2-4	ASSGRDRGRVAKNIQY
TRBV6-1	TRBJ1-1	ASSDGGWRTEAF
TRBV5-8	TRBJ2-7	ASSSGTAFFYEQY
TRBV18	TRBJ1-1	ASSPGTGWNPEAF
TRBV20-1	TRBJ2-7	SARGGGGGTYEQY
TRBV9	TRBJ2-5	ASSVAVTGTQETQY
TRBV12-3/TRBV12-4	TRBJ1-5	ASSLVLGQQNQPQH
TRBV6-2/TRBV6-3	TRBJ1-1	ASRGPDRVSGGNTEAF
TRBV6-5	TRBJ2-5	ASSPKTTQETQY
TRBV20-1	TRBJ2-2	SARRRGTGELF
TRBV2	TRBJ2-1	ASTIRQVVGFNEQF
TRBV2	TRBJ1-1	ASSMTGLTTEAF
TRBV28	TRBJ2-7	ASRPNFPYEQY
TRBV7-2	TRBJ2-2	ASSLAIRKNTGELF
TRBV2	TRBJ1-2	ASSPAGGIVSGYT
TRBV28	TRBJ1-6	ASSVARGPHNRSPLH
TRBV2	TRBJ1-1	ASSDPDRVNTEAF
TRBV9	TRBJ1-3	ASSPGQGVGNTIY
TRBV27	TRBJ1-1	ASSVQGKAF
TRBV12-3/TRBV12-4	TRBJ1-1	ASTQLQGNTEAF
TRBV27	TRBJ1-5	ASSGTGLSNQPQH
TRBV7-2	TRBJ2-5	ASSPAGAGETQY
TRBV20-1	TRBJ2-7	SAGSRLAGAYEQY